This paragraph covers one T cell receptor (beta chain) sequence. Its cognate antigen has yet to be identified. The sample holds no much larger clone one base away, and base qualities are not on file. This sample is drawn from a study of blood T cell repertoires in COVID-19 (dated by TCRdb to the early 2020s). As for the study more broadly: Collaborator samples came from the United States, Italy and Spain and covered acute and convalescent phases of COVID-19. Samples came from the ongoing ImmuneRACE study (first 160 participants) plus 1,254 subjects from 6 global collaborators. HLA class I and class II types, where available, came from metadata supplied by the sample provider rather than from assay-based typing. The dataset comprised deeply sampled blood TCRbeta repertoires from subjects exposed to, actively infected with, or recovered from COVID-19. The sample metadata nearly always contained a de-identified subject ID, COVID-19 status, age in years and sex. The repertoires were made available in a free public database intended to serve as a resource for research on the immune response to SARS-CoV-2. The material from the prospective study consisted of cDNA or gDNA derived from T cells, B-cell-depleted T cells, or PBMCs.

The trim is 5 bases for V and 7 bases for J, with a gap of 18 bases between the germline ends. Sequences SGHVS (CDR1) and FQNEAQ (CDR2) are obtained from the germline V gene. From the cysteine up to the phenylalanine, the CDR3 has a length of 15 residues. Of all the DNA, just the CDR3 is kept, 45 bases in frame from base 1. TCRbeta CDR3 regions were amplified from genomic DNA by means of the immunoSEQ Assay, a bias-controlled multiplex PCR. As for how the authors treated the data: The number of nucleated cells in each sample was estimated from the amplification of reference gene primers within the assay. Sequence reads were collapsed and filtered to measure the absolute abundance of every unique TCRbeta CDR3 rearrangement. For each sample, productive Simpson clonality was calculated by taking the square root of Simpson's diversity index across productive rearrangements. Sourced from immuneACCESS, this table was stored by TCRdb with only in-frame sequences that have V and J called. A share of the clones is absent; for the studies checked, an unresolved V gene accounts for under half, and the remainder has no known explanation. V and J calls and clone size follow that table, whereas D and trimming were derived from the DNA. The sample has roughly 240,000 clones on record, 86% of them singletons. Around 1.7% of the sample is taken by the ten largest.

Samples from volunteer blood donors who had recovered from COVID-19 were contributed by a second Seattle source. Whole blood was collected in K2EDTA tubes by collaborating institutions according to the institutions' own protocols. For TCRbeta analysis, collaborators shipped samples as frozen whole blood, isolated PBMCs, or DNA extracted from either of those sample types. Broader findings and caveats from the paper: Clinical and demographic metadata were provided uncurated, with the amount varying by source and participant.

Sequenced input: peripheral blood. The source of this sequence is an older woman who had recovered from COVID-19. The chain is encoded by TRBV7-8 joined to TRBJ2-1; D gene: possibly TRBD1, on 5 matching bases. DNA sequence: TGTGCCAGCAGCCTGCGTCGCCAGGGCCCAAATGAGCAGTTCTTC. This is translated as CASSLRRQGPNEQFF.